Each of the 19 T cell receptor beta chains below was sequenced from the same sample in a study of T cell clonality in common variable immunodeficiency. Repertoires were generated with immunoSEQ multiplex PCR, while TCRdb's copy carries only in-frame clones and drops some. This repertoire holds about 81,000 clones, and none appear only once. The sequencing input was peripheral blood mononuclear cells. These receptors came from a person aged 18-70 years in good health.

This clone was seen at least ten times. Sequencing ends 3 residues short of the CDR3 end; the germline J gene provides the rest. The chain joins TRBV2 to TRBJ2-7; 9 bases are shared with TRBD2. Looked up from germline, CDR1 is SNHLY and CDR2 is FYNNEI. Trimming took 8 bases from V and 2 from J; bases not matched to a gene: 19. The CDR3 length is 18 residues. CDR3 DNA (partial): TGTGCCAGCTGGGTGCCTAGCGGGGTTATGGACCTTACCTACGAG. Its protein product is CASWVPSGVMDLTYE. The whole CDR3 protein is CASWVPSGVMDLTYEQYF.

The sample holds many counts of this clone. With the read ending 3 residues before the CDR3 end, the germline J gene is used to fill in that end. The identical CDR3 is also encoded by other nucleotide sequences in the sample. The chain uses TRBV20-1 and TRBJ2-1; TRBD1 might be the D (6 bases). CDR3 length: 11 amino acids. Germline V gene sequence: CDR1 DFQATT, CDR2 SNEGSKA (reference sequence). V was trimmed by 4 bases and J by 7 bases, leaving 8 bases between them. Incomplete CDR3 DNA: TGCAGTGCTATAAGGGGGAATGAG. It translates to CSAIRGNE. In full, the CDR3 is CSAIRGNEQFF.

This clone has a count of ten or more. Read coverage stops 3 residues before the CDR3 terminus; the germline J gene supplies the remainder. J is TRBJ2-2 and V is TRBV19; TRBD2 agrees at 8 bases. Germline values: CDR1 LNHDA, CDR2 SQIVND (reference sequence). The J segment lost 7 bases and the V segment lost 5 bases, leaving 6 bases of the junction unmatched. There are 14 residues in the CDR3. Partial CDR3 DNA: TGTGCCAGTAGTCCCCTCACTAGCGGCGGGGAG. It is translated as CASSPLTSGGE. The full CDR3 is CASSPLTSGGELFF.

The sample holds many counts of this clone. The CDR3 here is CASSQVSGSYNSPLHF. The sequenced part of the CDR3 DNA is TGCGCCAGCAGCCAAGTTTCCGGGTCCTATAATTCACCC. The chain combines TRBV4-1 with TRBJ1-6; D is unresolved. The read ends 3 residues early relative to the CDR3; the germline J gene fills the gap. CDR3 length equals 16 residues. CDR1 MGHRA and CDR2 YSYEKL come from the germline V gene. V lost 1 base to trimming and J lost 1 base, with 8 bases between them.

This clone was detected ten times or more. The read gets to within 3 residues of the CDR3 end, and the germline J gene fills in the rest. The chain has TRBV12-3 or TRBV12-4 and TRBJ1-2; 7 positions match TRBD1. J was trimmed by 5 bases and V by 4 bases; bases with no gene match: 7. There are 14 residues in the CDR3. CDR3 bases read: TGTGCCAGCAGTTCAGACAGGGTTGGATATGGC. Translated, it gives CASSSDRVGYG. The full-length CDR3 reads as CASSSDRVGYGYTF.

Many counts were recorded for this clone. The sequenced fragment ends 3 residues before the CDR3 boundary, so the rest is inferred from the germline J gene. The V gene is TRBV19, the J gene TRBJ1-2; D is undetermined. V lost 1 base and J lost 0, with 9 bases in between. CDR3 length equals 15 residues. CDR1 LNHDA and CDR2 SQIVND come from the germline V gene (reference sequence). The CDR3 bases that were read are TGTGCCAGTAGTATAGGCGGCAGATCTAACTATGGC. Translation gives CASSIGGRSNYG. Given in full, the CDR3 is CASSIGGRSNYGYTF.

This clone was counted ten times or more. The part of the CDR3 DNA that was read is TGCGCCAGCAGCTTGGGTAGCGGGGGATACACAGATACG. Amino acids: CASSLGSGGYTDT. The full CDR3 is CASSLGSGGYTDTQYF. J is TRBJ2-3 and V is TRBV5-1; TRBD2 matches at 9 bases. Coverage ceases 3 residues before the CDR3 finishes, and the germline J gene fills in the end. The J segment lost 2 bases and the V segment lost 0 bases, leaving 4 bases of the junction unmatched. The germline V gene encodes CDR1 SGHRS and CDR2 YFSETQ. The CDR3 sequence is 16 residues long. The entire variable domain, with the rest obtained from reference TRBV5-1 and TRBJ2-3, is as follows: KAGVTQTPRYLIKTRGQQVTLSCSPISGHRSVSWYQQTPGQGLQFLFEYFSETQRNKGNFPGRFSGRQFSNSRSEMNVSTLELGDSALYLCASSLGSGGYTDTQYFGPGTRLTVL.

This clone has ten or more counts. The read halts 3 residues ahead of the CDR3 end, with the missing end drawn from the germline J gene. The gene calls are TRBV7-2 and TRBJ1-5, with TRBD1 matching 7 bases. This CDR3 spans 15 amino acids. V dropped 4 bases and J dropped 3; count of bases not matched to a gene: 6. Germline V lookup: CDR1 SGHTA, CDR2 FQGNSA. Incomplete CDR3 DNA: TGTGCCAGCAGCTCACGGGACAGACTCAATCAGCCC. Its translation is CASSSRDRLNQP. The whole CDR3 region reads CASSSRDRLNQPQHF.

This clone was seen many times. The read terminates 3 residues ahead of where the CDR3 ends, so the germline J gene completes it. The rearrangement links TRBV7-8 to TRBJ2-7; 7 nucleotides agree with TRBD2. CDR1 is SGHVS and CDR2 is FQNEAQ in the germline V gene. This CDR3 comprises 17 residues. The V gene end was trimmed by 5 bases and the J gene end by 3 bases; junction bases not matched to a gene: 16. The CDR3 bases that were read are TGTGCCAGCAGCCCCGGCCGGGGGGTCGGGGCCCACTACGAG. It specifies CASSPGRGVGAHYE. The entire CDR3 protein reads CASSPGRGVGAHYEQYF.

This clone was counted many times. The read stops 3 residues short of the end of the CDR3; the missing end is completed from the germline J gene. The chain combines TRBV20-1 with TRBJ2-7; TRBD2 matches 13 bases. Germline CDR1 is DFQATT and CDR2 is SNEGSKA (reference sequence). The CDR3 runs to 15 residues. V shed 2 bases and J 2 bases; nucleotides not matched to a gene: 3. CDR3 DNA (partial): TGCAGTGCTAGATCGACTAGCGGGAGGCCCTACGAG. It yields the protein CSARSTSGRPYE. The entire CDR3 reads CSARSTSGRPYEQYF.

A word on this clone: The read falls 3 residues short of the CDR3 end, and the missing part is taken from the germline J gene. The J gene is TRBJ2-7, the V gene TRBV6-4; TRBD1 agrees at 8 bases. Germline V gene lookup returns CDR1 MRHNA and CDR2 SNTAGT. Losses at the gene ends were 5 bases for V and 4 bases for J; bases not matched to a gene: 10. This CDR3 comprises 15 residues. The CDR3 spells CASSRQGPVAYEQYF. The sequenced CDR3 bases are TGTGCCAGCAGTCGACAGGGGCCAGTTGCTTACGAG.

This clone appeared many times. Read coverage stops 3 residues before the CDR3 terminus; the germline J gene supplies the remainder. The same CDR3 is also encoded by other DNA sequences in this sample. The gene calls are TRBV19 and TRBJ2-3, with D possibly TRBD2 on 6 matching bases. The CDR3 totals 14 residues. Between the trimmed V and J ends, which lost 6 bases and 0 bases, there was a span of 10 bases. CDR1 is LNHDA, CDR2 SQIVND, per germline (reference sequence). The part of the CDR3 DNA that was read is TGTGCCAGTAGCCCGGGACTGAGCACAGATACG. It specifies CASSPGLSTDT. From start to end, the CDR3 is CASSPGLSTDTQYF.

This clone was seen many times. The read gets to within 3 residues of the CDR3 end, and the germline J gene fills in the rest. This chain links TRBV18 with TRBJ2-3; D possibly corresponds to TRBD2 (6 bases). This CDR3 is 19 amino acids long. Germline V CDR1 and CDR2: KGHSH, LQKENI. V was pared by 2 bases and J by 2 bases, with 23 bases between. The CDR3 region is CASSPSVGQAGDTTDTQYF. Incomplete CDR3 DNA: TGTGCCAGCTCACCAAGTGTAGGGCAAGCGGGCGATACCACAGATACG.

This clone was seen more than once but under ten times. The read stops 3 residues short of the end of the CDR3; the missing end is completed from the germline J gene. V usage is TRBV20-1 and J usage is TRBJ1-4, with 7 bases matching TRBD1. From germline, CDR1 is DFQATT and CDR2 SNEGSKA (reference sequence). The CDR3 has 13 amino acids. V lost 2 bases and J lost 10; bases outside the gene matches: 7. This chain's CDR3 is CSARRQGEGKLFF. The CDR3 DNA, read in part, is TGCAGTGCTAGACGACAGGGCGAAGGAAAA.

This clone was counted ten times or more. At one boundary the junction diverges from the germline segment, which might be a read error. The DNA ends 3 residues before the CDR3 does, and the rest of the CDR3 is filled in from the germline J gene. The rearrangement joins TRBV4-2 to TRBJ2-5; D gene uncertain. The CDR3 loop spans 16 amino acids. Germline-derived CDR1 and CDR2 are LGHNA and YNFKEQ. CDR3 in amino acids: CASSQDLGSVLETQYF. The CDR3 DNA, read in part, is TGCGCCAGCAGCCAAGATCTCGGCAGCGTCCTAGAGACC.

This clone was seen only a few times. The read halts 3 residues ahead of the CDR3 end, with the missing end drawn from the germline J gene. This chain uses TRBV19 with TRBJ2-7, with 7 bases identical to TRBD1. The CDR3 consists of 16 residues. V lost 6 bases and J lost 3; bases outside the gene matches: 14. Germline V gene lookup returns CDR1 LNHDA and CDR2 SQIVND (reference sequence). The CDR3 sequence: CASSRTRDSALYEQYF. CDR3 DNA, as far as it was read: TGTGCCAGTAGCCGGACCCGGGACAGCGCTCTCTACGAG.

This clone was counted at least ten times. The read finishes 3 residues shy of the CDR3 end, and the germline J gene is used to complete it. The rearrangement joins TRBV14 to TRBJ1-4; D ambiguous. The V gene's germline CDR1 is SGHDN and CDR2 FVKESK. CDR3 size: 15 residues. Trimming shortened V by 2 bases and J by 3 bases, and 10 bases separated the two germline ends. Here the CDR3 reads CASSQRRAPNEKLFF. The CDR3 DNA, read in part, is TGTGCCAGCAGCCAACGTAGGGCGCCTAATGAAAAA.

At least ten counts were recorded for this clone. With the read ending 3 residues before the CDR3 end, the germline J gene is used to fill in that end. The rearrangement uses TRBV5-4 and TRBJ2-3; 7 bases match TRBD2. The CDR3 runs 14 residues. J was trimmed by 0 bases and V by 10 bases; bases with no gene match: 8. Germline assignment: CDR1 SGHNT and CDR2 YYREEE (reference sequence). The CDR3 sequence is CAGGAGRSTDTQYF. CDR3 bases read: TGTGCCGGCGGAGCGGGACGTAGCACAGATACG.

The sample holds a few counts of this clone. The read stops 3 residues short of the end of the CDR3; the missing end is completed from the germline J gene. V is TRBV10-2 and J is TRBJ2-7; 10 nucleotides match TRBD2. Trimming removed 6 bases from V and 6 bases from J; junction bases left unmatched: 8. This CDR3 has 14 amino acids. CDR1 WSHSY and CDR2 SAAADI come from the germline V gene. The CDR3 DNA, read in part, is TGCGCCAGCAGGTTAGCGGGAGGCGAGGGCGAG. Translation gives CASRLAGGEGE. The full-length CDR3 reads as CASRLAGGEGEQYF.